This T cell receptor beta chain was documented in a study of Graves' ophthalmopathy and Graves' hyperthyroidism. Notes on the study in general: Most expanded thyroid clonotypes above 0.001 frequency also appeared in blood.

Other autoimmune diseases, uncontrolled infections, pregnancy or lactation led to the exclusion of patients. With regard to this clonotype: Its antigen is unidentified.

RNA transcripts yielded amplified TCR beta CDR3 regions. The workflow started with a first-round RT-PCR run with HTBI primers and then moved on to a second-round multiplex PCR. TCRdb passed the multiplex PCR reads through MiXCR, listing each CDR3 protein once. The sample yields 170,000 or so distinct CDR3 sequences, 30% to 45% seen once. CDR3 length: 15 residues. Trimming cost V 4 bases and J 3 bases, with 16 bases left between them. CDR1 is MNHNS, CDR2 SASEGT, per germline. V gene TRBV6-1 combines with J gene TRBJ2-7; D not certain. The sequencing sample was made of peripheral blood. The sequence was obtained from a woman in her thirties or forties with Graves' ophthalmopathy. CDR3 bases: TGTGCCAGCAGTGGAATTCTGGACCCTATCTACGAGCAGTACTTC. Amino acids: CASSGILDPIYEQYF.